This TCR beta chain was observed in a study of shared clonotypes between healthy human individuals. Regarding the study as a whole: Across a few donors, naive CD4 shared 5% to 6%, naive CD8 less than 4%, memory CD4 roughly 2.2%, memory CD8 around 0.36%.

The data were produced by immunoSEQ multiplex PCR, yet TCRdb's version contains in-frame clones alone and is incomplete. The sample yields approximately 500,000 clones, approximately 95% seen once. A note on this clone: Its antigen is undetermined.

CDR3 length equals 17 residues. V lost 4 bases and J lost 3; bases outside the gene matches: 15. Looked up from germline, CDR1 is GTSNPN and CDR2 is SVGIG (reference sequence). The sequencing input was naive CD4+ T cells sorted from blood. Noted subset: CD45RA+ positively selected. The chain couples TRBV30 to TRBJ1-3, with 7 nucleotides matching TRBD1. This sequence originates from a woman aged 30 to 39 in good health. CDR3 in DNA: TGTGCCTGGAACATTCATCGACAGGGTGGTGGTGGAAACACCATATATTTT. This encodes CAWNIHRQGGGGNTIYF.